A single sample is the source of the 25 T cell receptor beta chains below, sequenced in a study of T cells after yellow fever vaccination. TCRdb re-analysed the 5' RACE reads in MiXCR, keeping a single row per CDR3 protein. Of hundreds of thousands of distinct CDR3 sequences in the sample, around 16% are singletons; the top ten hold approximately 15%. The input for sequencing was PBMCs, taken 4 to 5 days after the first yellow fever vaccination. The receptors come from a man in his late teens or twenties who received the YFV17D yellow fever vaccine.

The rearrangement joins TRBV7-3 to TRBJ2-5; no clear D gene. The V end was cut by 2 bases, the J end by 4 bases, with 8 bases between. Germline CDR1 is SGHTA and CDR2 is FQGTGA. The CDR3 contains 13 residues. CDR3 residues: CASSLFERETQYF. In DNA, the CDR3 is TGTGCCAGCAGCTTATTCGAGAGAGAGACCCAGTACTTC.

There are a few counts of this clonotype. The chain links TRBV2 to TRBJ2-3; 14 nucleotides agree with TRBD2. The CDR3 has 16 residues. Per the germline V gene, CDR1 is SNHLY and CDR2 is FYNNEI. Trimming at V came to 4 bases and at J to 2 bases, leaving 2 bases not matched to a gene. The CDR3 nucleotides read TGTGCCAGCAGTGGGACTAGCGGGGGGATCACAGATACGCAGTATTTT. Translating it yields CASSGTSGGITDTQYF.

The V call is TRBV12-3 or TRBV12-4, the J call TRBJ2-5; D could derive from TRBD1 or TRBD2 (5 bases each). The CDR3 is made up of 14 amino acids. The V end lost 6 bases, the J end lost 4 bases, and 15 bases lay between the germline ends. CDR3 in DNA: TGTGCCAGCAGAGAGGGGTTTGTAGGAGAGACCCAGTACTTC. Protein product: CASREGFVGETQYF.

This clonotype was detected a few times. V is TRBV6-2 or TRBV6-3 and J is TRBJ2-7; D possibly corresponds to TRBD1 (5 bases). The V end lost 6 bases, the J end lost 3 bases, and 18 bases lay between the germline ends. The CDR3 totals 15 residues. Germline V gives CDR1 MNHEY, CDR2 SVGEGT. The CDR3 DNA reads TGTGCCAGCAGCCAGGGCCACTCCCAGAACTACGAGCAGTACGTC. Its translation is CASSQGHSQNYEQYV.

This sequence joins TRBV12-3 or TRBV12-4 and TRBJ1-1, with D unclear. The V and J ends lost 3 bases and 9 bases respectively, with 11 bases between them. The CDR3 is 12 residues long. CDR3 sequence: CASSLAERKAFF. The CDR3 DNA reads as TGTGCCAGCAGTTTGGCGGAGAGAAAAGCTTTCTTT.

This chain uses TRBV18 with TRBJ2-7; TRBD1 is a possible D gene (5 bases). Germline CDR1 reads KGHSH; CDR2 reads LQKENI. The V end was cut by 2 bases, the J end by 7 bases, with 24 bases between. This CDR3 is 17 amino acids long. CDR3 DNA: TGTGCCAGCTCACCAGCCCTCGGACAACGCGGAGCCTCAGAGCAGTACTTC. It yields the protein CASSPALGQRGASEQYF.

This clonotype was detected only a few times. J is TRBJ1-3 and V is TRBV7-2; D unresolved. This CDR3 has 14 residues. Per germline, CDR1 SGHTA and CDR2 FQGNSA. Trimming stripped 4 bases from V and 3 bases from J, with 10 bases between. The CDR3 bases are TGTGCCAGCAGCTCGTCGGTACGTGGAAACACCATATATTTT. It encodes CASSSSVRGNTIYF.

This chain links TRBV11-2 with TRBJ2-7; D gene unclear. Germline CDR1 reads SGHAT; CDR2 reads FQNNGV. V lost 6 bases to trimming and J lost 7 bases, with 25 bases between them. This CDR3 is 16 amino acids long. This chain's CDR3 is CASSSLSRPRPPEQYV. CDR3 bases: TGTGCCAGCAGTTCTCTTAGTCGTCCGCGCCCTCCGGAGCAGTACGTC.

This clonotype was counted a few times. The chain links TRBV21-1 to TRBJ2-6. TRBV21-1 counts as a pseudogene. This CDR3 has 16 amino acids. The CDR3 protein is CASSKDSGSGANVLTF. The DNA of the CDR3 is TGTGCCAGCAGCAAAGACTCAGGAAGCGGGGCCAACGTCCTGACTTTC.

This clonotype was seen at least ten times. The rearrangement links TRBV19 to TRBJ2-1; possibly TRBD1 for D (6 bases). CDR1 is LNHDA, CDR2 SQIVND, per germline (reference sequence). V was cut by 4 bases and J by 7 bases, with 8 bases left in between. The CDR3 is 12 amino acids. CDR3: CASSRQVNEQFF. The DNA of the CDR3 is TGTGCCAGTAGTAGACAGGTAAATGAGCAGTTCTTC. Variable domain in full (rest from reference TRBV19 and TRBJ2-1): DGGITQSPKYLFRKEGQNVTLSCEQNLNHDAMYWYRQDPGQGLRLIYYSQIVNDFQKGDIAEGYSVSREKKESFPLTVTSAQKNPTAFYLCASSRQVNEQFFGPGTRLTVL.

A few counts support this clonotype. The rearrangement joins TRBV6-2 or TRBV6-3 to TRBJ2-5, with D perhaps matching TRBD1 (6 bases). Trimming stripped 2 bases from V and 5 bases from J, with 27 bases between. The CDR3 extends over 19 amino acids. Germline CDR1 MNHEY, CDR2 SVGEGT. The CDR3 coding sequence is TGTGCCAGCAGTTACCGTGCGGCCGGGACACAAACCCGGCGGGAGACCCAGTACTTC. It specifies CASSYRAAGTQTRRETQYF.

This clonotype was counted a few times. The rearrangement links TRBV12-3 or TRBV12-4 to TRBJ2-1, with a weak D call TRBD1 (6 bases). With 7 bases removed from V and 4 bases from J, the gap between germline ends came to 14 bases. The CDR3 runs 14 residues. In nucleotides, the CDR3 is TGTGCCAGCAATCGTGGGACACCGTACAATGAGCAGTTCTTC. Its translation is CASNRGTPYNEQFF.

This clonotype was counted ten times or more. The J gene is TRBJ2-7, the V gene TRBV6-5; TRBD1 agrees at 9 bases. The CDR3 is 15 amino acids. Per the germline V gene, CDR1 is MNHEY and CDR2 is SVGAGI. Unmatched junction bases numbered 3, after V lost 0 bases and J lost 3 bases. CDR3 amino acids: CASSYSGTGRYEQYF. In DNA, the CDR3 is TGTGCCAGCAGTTACTCCGGGACAGGGCGCTACGAGCAGTACTTC.

This clonotype was detected only a few times. The chain has TRBV4-2 and TRBJ2-1; 7 bases match TRBD2. The germline CDR1 and CDR2 sequences are LGHNA and YNFKEQ. V shed 1 base and J 10 bases; nucleotides not matched to a gene: 7. The CDR3 is 14 amino acids. The CDR3: CASSQAGGSGEQFF. In DNA, the CDR3 is TGTGCCAGCAGCCAAGCGGGGGGTTCGGGCGAGCAGTTCTTC.

V gene TRBV2 combines with J gene TRBJ1-3; D is possibly TRBD1 (5 bases). Germline V gene sequence: CDR1 SNHLY, CDR2 FYNNEI. CDR3 length: 15 amino acids. The V end was cut by 3 bases, the J end by 0 bases, with 9 bases between. CDR3 DNA: TGTGCCAGCAGTGAGCGCAGGGCCTCTGGAAACACCATATATTTT. It specifies CASSERRASGNTIYF. Complete variable domain (other parts from reference TRBV2 and TRBJ1-3): EPEVTQTPSHQVTQMGQEVILRCVPISNHLYFYWYRQILGQKVEFLVSFYNNEISEKSEIFDDQFSVERPDGSNFTLKIRSTKLEDSAMYFCASSERRASGNTIYFGEGSWLTVV.

This clonotype occurred a few times. The chain couples TRBV11-2 to TRBJ2-5, with D possibly TRBD1 on 6 matching bases. The ends were cut back, 1 base at V and 6 bases at J, with 12 bases in the middle. The CDR3 totals 14 residues. Germline CDR1 and CDR2: SGHAT and FQNNGV. The CDR3: CASSLVQGLQTQYF. The CDR3 DNA sequence: TGTGCCAGCAGCTTAGTTCAGGGGTTACAGACCCAGTACTTC.

The chain employs TRBV6-1 and TRBJ2-1; D remains unclear. The germline gives CDR1 MNHNS, CDR2 SASEGT. There are 15 residues in the CDR3. The V end was cut by 0 bases, the J end by 9 bases, with 15 bases between. This CDR3 reads CASSEATFSGSEQFF. The CDR3 DNA follows: TGTGCCAGCAGTGAAGCGACGTTTTCGGGCTCTGAGCAGTTCTTC.

In this sample, this clonotype turned up many times. This chain joins TRBV28 and TRBJ1-2; TRBD1 matches 10 bases. CDR3 length: 13 residues. CDR1 and CDR2 from the germline V gene are MDHEN and SYDVKM. Germline trimming cut 6 bases from V and 6 bases from J; bases unmatched to any gene: 4. The CDR3, as DNA: TGTGCCAGCAGGCAGACAGGGGGCCATGGCTACACCTTC. This codes for CASRQTGGHGYTF.

The chain couples TRBV5-5 to TRBJ2-1; TRBD2 aligns across 7 bases. The CDR3 spans 16 residues. The junction had 7 bases not matched to a gene; V was cut back by 4 bases and J by 0 bases. The germline gives CDR1 SGHKS, CDR2 YYEKEE (reference sequence). The CDR3 spells CASSLGGVSSYNEQFF. The DNA of the CDR3 is TGTGCCAGCAGCCTGGGGGGGGTAAGCTCCTACAATGAGCAGTTCTTC.

This clonotype has just a few counts. This chain connects TRBV6-2 or TRBV6-3 to TRBJ2-7; 13 bases agree with TRBD2. This CDR3 is 15 amino acids long. J lost 5 bases, V lost 7 bases, and 8 bases had no gene match. Germline V CDR1 and CDR2: MNHEY, SVGEGT. CDR3 amino acids: CASTTGTSGVHEQYF. The CDR3 DNA sequence: TGTGCCAGCACCACCGGGACTAGCGGGGTTCACGAGCAGTACTTC.

This clonotype was seen a handful of times. V is TRBV6-5 and J is TRBJ1-3; D unresolved. The V gene's germline CDR1 is MNHEY and CDR2 SVGAGI. This CDR3 is 14 amino acids long. V gave up 0 bases and J gave up 3 bases, with 6 bases separating them. The CDR3 protein is CASSYSGVGNTIYF. The CDR3 nucleotides read TGTGCCAGCAGTTACTCGGGCGTTGGAAACACCATATATTTT.

CDR3 sequence reads: CASKGDYNSPLHF. Here the CDR3 DNA reads TGTGCCAGCAAGGGAGATTATAATTCACCCCTCCACTTT. The rearrangement joins TRBV7-9 to TRBJ1-6, with D unresolved. This CDR3 is built from 13 residues. In germline, CDR1 is SEHNR, CDR2 FQNEAQ (reference sequence). Trimming removed 7 bases from V and 4 bases from J, with 8 bases in between.

Written as DNA, the CDR3 is TGTGCCAGCAGCCTGACTAGCGGGGCTCCCACAGATACGCAGTATTTT. This gives the protein CASSLTSGAPTDTQYF. This chain connects TRBV5-5 to TRBJ2-3; 11 bases are a match to TRBD2. CDR1 and CDR2 (germline): SGHKS, YYEKEE (reference sequence). The CDR3 spans 16 residues. The J segment lost 2 bases and the V segment lost 4 bases, leaving 6 bases of the junction unmatched.

The chain uses TRBV24-1 and TRBJ2-3, with unresolved D. V lost 5 bases, J lost 4 bases, and 6 bases lay in between. The CDR3 loop spans 12 amino acids. The V gene's germline CDR1 is KGHDR and CDR2 SFDVKD. The CDR3 reads CATSVRSDTQYF. In DNA, the CDR3 is TGTGCCACCAGTGTACGTTCAGATACGCAGTATTTT.

V usage is TRBV7-3 and J usage is TRBJ2-5; maybe TRBD2 (6 bases). V was shortened by 6 bases and J by 5 bases, with 13 bases between the two germline ends. The CDR3 is made up of 13 amino acids. The germline CDR1 and CDR2 sequences are SGHTA and FQGTGA. The CDR3 protein is CASRSGVGETQYF. The CDR3 DNA reads as TGTGCCAGCAGGTCGGGGGTCGGGGAGACCCAGTACTTC. Looking up the rest from reference TRBV7-3 and TRBJ2-5 gives the full variable domain: GAGVSQTPSNKVTEKGKYVELRCDPISGHTALYWYRQSLGQGPEFLIYFQGTGAADDSGLPNDRFFAVRPEGSVSTLKIQRTERGDSAVYLCASRSGVGETQYFGPGTRLLVL.